This TCR beta chain was recovered during a study of cytomegalovirus exposure and HLA in healthy donors. Broader study findings: The authors enumerated 150 to 200 TCR beta chains as linked to cytomegalovirus. More clonal expansion characterized HLA-associated TCR beta chains than equally common others in a later analysis. Most TCRs appeared rarely, but some public TCRs recurred in many donors. A later analysis linked a missense DCLRE1C variant to TCR beta V- and J-gene trimming.

This clone was counted between two and nine times. Its antigen is still unknown. Trimming took 1 base from V and 7 from J, leaving 9 bases between them. CDR3 length: 13 amino acids. The germline CDR1 and CDR2 sequences are SGHRS and YFSETQ. A multiplex PCR was run with 60 Vbeta primers and 13 Jbeta primers. The data were produced by immunoSEQ multiplex PCR, yet TCRdb's version contains in-frame clones alone and is incomplete. The table has over 65,000 clones, more than 80% seen once; the top ten hold roughly 6.8%. V and J are TRBV5-1 and TRBJ2-1; D is perhaps TRBD1 (5 bases). The origin of this receptor is a human donor in good health. Material: PBMCs. CDR3 nucleotide sequence: TGCGCCAGCAGCTTGTTCAGGGTTAATGAGCAGTTCTTC. Amino acids: CASSLFRVNEQFF.